The 18 T cell receptor beta chains below were found in one sample sequenced in a study of vaccination and CD4 T cells after COVID-19. Stated time point: late sampling 161 to 241 days after vaccination in a few convalescent patients. From the PCR reads, TCRdb called clonotypes with MiXCR, one entry per CDR3 protein. The sample has more than 25,000 distinct CDR3 sequences, 45% to 50% seen once. The sequences come from CD4+ T cells from blood, collected about 7 months after SARS-CoV-2 vaccination. These receptors came from a human donor who had recovered from COVID-19.

Only a few counts were recorded for this clonotype. This chain joins TRBV20-1 and TRBJ2-5; 12 nucleotides agree with TRBD2. Trimming at V came to 1 base and at J to 7 bases, leaving 10 bases not matched to a gene. Germline CDR1 DFQATT, CDR2 SNEGSKA (reference sequence). The CDR3 totals 16 residues. This chain's CDR3 is CSARGTSGGFGGTQYF. In DNA, the CDR3 is TGCAGTGCTAGAGGCACTAGCGGGGGGTTTGGAGGGACCCAGTACTTC.

The rearrangement joins TRBV6-5 to TRBJ1-5, with D unclear. Germline-derived CDR1 and CDR2 are MNHEY and SVGAGI. This CDR3 comprises 14 residues. Trimming removed 2 bases from V and 3 bases from J, with 8 bases in between. CDR3 DNA: TGTGCCAGCAGTTACGAATCGTACAATCAGCCCCAGCATTTT. Translation: CASSYESYNQPQHF.

This chain uses TRBV19 with TRBJ2-7, with TRBD2 identical over 7 bases. J lost 3 bases, V lost 3 bases, and 8 bases had no gene match. The V gene's germline CDR1 is LNHDA and CDR2 SQIVND (reference sequence). The CDR3 totals 15 residues. CDR3 loop: CASSINSGEIYEQYF. The CDR3 coding sequence is TGTGCCAGTAGTATTAACAGCGGGGAAATCTACGAGCAGTACTTC.

The chain couples TRBV6-4 to TRBJ2-1; 8 bases map to TRBD2. The CDR3 loop spans 13 amino acids. Trimming cost V 2 bases and J 6 bases; bases outside gene matches: 0. CDR1 and CDR2 (germline): MRHNA, SNTAGT. The chain's CDR3 is CASSDAGGNEQFF. CDR3 nucleotides: TGTGCCAGCAGTGACGCGGGAGGCAATGAGCAGTTCTTC.

This clonotype was recorded only once. V and J are TRBV6-1 and TRBJ2-7; D is perhaps TRBD1 (6 bases). The CDR3 has 14 amino acids. The V gene's germline CDR1 is MNHNS and CDR2 SASEGT. Trimming shortened V by 6 bases and J by 5 bases, and 17 bases separated the two germline ends. The CDR3 DNA follows: TGTGCCAGCAGACAACAGGGCTACAAAAACGAGCAGTACTTC. This translates into CASRQQGYKNEQYF.

This clonotype came up a few times. The rearrangement joins TRBV6-1 to TRBJ2-5; 8 bases agree with TRBD1. The germline V gene has CDR1 MNHNS and CDR2 SASEGT. This CDR3 is 15 amino acids long. The J segment lost 5 bases and the V segment lost 5 bases, leaving 10 bases of the junction unmatched. CDR3 loop: CASSPIRGRGETQYF. CDR3 bases: TGTGCCAGCAGTCCGATCAGGGGGCGCGGGGAGACCCAGTACTTC.

The chain has TRBV20-1 and TRBJ2-2; D not resolved. This CDR3 contains 15 residues. V was trimmed by 5 bases and J by 0 bases, leaving 13 bases between them. The germline V gene has CDR1 DFQATT and CDR2 SNEGSKA (reference sequence). The CDR3 region is CSAPFYSANTGELFF. CDR3 sequence (DNA): TGCAGTGCTCCTTTCTACAGCGCGAACACCGGGGAGCTGTTTTTT.

The chain has TRBV2 and TRBJ1-2; D not certain. Germline V gene sequence: CDR1 SNHLY, CDR2 FYNNEI. V was trimmed by 7 bases and J by 4 bases, leaving 13 bases between them. The CDR3 is 13 amino acids. CDR3 in DNA: TGTGCCAGCATACCCGTCCGAACCTATGGCTACACCTTC. Protein sequence: CASIPVRTYGYTF.

This sequence joins TRBV28 and TRBJ2-3; D is unclear. CDR3 size: 12 residues. V was trimmed by 6 bases and J by 3 bases, leaving 7 bases between them. Germline loops: CDR1 MDHEN, CDR2 SYDVKM. The CDR3 loop is CASSLPTDTQYF. DNA for the CDR3: TGTGCCAGCAGCCTGCCTACAGATACGCAGTATTTT.

V and J are TRBV7-2 and TRBJ2-1; 7 positions agree with TRBD1. The V gene's germline CDR1 is SGHTA and CDR2 FQGNSA. The CDR3 loop spans 15 amino acids. V was clipped by 5 bases and J by 6 bases; unmatched bases: 10. The CDR3 is CASSAQTYRGNEQFF. For the CDR3, the DNA is TGTGCCAGCAGCGCACAAACCTACAGGGGCAATGAGCAGTTCTTC.

This clonotype was detected a few times. The chain links TRBV6-5 to TRBJ1-6, with D unclear. CDR3 length: 12 amino acids. From germline, CDR1 is MNHEY and CDR2 SVGAGI. V gave up 2 bases and J gave up 10 bases, with 6 bases separating them. The CDR3 spells CASSYGDSPLHF. The CDR3, as DNA: TGTGCCAGCAGTTACGGTGACTCACCCCTCCACTTT.

The chain carries TRBV20-1 and TRBJ1-5, with 11 nucleotides matching TRBD1. Germline CDR1 and CDR2: DFQATT and SNEGSKA (reference sequence). This CDR3 region has 15 residues. J was trimmed by 3 bases and V by 6 bases; bases with no gene match: 7. The CDR3 reads CSAPWTGGINQPQHF. The CDR3 DNA is TGCAGTGCCCCATGGACAGGGGGCATCAATCAGCCCCAGCATTTT.

This clonotype was observed a handful of times. This chain joins TRBV6-2 or TRBV6-3 and TRBJ1-1, with a possible D match to TRBD1 (5 bases). V was cut by 2 bases and J by 5 bases, with 12 bases left in between. The CDR3 is 14 residues long. CDR1 is MNHEY and CDR2 is SVGEGT in the germline V gene. The CDR3 loop reads CASSYDEGLTEAFF. The CDR3 bases are TGTGCCAGCAGTTACGATGAGGGGTTGACTGAAGCTTTCTTT.

The rearrangement uses TRBV6-5 and TRBJ1-1; 9 nucleotides agree with TRBD1. CDR3 length: 16 amino acids. Trimming took 1 base from V and 3 from J; bases not matched to a gene: 6. Germline CDR1 and CDR2: MNHEY and SVGAGI. The CDR3 region is CASSYYGTGLDTEAFF. In nucleotides, the CDR3 is TGTGCCAGCAGTTACTACGGGACAGGGTTGGACACTGAAGCTTTCTTT.

This clonotype has only a few counts. The CDR3 spells CASSKTSVPSYEQYF. The CDR3 nucleotides read TGTGCCAGCAGTAAAACTAGCGTGCCCTCCTACGAGCAGTACTTC. The chain couples TRBV6-1 to TRBJ2-7; 7 bases are a match to TRBD2. The CDR3 loop spans 15 amino acids. The junction had 7 bases not matched to a gene; V was cut back by 5 bases and J by 0 bases. CDR1 and CDR2 from the germline V gene are MNHNS and SASEGT.

This clonotype was observed a few times. This rearrangement joins TRBV6-2 or TRBV6-3 to TRBJ2-2; D gene uncertain. The CDR3 runs to 13 residues. Trimming stripped 2 bases from V and 3 bases from J, with 4 bases between. CDR1 is MNHEY and CDR2 is SVGEGT in the germline V gene. The CDR3 sequence is CASSYRDTGELFF. The CDR3, as DNA: TGTGCCAGCAGTTACAGGGACACCGGGGAGCTGTTTTTT.

This clonotype was recorded a few times. V is TRBV20-1 and J is TRBJ2-1, with D maybe TRBD2 (5 bases). The germline V and J ends were trimmed by 2 bases and 2 bases, with 10 bases remaining between them. The CDR3 runs 14 residues. Germline lookup yields CDR1 DFQATT and CDR2 SNEGSKA (reference sequence). CDR3 loop: CSARSEAPYNEQFF. The CDR3 DNA sequence: TGCAGTGCTAGATCGGAGGCCCCCTACAATGAGCAGTTCTTC.

The V and J genes are TRBV19 and TRBJ2-5; 9 bases map to TRBD1. The CDR3 has 13 residues. Germline trimming cut 5 bases from V and 2 bases from J; bases unmatched to any gene: 0. CDR1 and CDR2 from the germline V gene are LNHDA and SQIVND (reference sequence). DNA for the CDR3: TGTGCCAGTAGTGACAGGGGGCAAGAGACCCAGTACTTC. Its translation: CASSDRGQETQYF.